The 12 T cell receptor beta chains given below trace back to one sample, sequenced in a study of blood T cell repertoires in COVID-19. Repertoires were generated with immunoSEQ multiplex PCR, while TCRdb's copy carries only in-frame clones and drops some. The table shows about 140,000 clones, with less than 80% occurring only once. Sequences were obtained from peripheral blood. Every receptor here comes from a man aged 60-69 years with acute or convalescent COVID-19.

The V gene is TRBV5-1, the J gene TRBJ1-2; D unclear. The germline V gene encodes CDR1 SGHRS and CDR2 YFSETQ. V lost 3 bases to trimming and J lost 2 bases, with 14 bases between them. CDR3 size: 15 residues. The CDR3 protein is CASSSNSGVNYGYTF. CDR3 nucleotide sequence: TGCGCCAGCAGCTCTAACAGCGGGGTAAACTATGGCTACACCTTC.

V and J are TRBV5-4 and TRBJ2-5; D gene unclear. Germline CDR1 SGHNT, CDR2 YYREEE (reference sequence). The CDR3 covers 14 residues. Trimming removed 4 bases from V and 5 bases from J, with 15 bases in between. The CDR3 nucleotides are TGTGCCAGCAGCCTGCGGCTACCTGGGGAGACCCAGTACTTC. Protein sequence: CASSLRLPGETQYF.

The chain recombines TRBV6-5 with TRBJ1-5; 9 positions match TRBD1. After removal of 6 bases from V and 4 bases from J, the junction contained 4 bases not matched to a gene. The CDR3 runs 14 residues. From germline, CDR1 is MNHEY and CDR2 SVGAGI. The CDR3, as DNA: TGTGCCAGCAGGGGACAGGGTCGGAATCAGCCCCAGCATTTT. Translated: CASRGQGRNQPQHF.

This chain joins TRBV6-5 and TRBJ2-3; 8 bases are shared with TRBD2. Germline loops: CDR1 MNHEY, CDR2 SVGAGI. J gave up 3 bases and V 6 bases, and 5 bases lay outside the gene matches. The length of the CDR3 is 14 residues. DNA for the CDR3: TGTGCCAGCAGGGAGGGACTAGGGACAGATACGCAGTATTTT. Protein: CASREGLGTDTQYF.

This CDR3 reads CASRAQGATEAFF. The CDR3 coding sequence is TGCGCCAGCAGGGCGCAGGGGGCGACTGAAGCTTTCTTT. The J gene is TRBJ1-1, the V gene TRBV5-1, with TRBD1 identical over 8 bases. Unmatched junction bases numbered 5, after V lost 5 bases and J lost 5 bases. The germline CDR1 and CDR2 sequences are SGHRS and YFSETQ. The CDR3 spans 13 residues.

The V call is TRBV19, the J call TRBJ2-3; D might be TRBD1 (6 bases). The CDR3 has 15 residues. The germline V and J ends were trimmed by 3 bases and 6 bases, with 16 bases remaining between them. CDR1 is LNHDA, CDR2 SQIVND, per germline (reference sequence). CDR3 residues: CASSIQGGPLDTQYF. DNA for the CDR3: TGTGCCAGTAGTATCCAAGGGGGTCCTTTGGATACGCAGTATTTT.

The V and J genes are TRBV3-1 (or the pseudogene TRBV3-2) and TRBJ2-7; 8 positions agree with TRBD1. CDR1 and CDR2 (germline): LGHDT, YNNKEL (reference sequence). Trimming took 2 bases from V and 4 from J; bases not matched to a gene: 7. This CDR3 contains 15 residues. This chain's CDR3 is CASSQTGTGAYEQYF. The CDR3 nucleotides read TGTGCCAGCAGCCAAACCGGGACAGGAGCGTACGAGCAGTACTTC.

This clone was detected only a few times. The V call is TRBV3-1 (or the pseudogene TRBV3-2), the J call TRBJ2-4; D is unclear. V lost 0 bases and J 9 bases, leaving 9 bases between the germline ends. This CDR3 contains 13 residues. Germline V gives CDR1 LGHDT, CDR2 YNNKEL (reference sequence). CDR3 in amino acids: CASSQDRESIQYF. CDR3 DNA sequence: TGTGCCAGCAGCCAAGATAGAGAGAGCATTCAGTACTTC.

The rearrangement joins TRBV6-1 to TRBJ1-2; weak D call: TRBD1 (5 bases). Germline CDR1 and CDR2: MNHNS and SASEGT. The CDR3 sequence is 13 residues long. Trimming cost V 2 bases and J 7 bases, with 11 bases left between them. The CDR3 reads CASSERGRIGYTF. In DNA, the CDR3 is TGTGCCAGCAGTGAAAGGGGAAGGATTGGCTACACCTTC.

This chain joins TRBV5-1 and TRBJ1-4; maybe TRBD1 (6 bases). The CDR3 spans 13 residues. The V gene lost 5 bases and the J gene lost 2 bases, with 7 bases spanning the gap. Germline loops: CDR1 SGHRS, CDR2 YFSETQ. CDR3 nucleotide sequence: TGCGCCAGCAGTAGGGGGACTAATGAAAAACTGTTTTTT. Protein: CASSRGTNEKLFF.

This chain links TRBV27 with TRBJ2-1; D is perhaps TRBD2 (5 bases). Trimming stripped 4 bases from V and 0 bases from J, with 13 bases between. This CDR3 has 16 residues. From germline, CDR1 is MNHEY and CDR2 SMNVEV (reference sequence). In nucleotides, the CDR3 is TGTGCCAGCAGTTCAGGACTGACGGGCTCCTACAATGAGCAGTTCTTC. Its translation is CASSSGLTGSYNEQFF.

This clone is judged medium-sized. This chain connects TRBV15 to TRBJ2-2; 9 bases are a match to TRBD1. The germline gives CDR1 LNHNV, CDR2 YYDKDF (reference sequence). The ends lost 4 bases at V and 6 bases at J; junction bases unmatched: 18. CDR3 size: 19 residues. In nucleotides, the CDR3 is TGTGCCACCAGCACGACCCTCGATAGGGGACAGGGTTTTCCCGGGGAGCTGTTTTTT. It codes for CATSTTLDRGQGFPGELFF.